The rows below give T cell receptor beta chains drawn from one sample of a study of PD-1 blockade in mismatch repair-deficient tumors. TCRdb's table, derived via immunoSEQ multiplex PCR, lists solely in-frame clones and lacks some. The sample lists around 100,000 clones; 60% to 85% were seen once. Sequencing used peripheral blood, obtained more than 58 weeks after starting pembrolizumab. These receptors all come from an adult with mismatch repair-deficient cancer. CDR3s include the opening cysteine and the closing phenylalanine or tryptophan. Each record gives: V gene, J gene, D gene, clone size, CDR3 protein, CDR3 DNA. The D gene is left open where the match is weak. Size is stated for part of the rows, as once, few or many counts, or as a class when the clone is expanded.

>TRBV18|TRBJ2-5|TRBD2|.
CASSPKGLGETQYF
TGTGCCAGCTCACCCAAGGGACTAGGGGAGACCCAGTACTTC
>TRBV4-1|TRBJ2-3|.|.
CASTPTGRTDTQYF
TGCGCCAGCACCCCGACGGGACGCACAGATACGCAGTATTTT
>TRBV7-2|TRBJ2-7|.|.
CASSLHLQGSEQYF
TGTGCCAGCAGCTTACACCTACAGGGTTCCGAGCAGTACTTC
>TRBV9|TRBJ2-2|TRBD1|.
CASSVARTGGFTGELFF
TGTGCCAGCAGCGTAGCGAGGACAGGGGGCTTCACCGGGGAGCTGTTTTTT
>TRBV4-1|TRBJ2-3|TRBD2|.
CASSPWTSGGTDTQYF
TGCGCCAGCAGCCCCTGGACTAGCGGGGGCACAGATACGCAGTATTTT
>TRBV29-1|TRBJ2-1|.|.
CSAHGRNEQFF
TGCAGCGCTCATGGGCGCAATGAGCAGTTCTTC
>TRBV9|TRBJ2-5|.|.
CASSVGIVGAETQYF
TGTGCCAGCAGCGTAGGAATAGTGGGAGCGGAGACCCAGTACTTC
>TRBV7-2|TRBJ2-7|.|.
CASSSSTGPYEQYF
.
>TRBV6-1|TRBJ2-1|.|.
CASSEIWGSYNEQFF
TGTGCCAGCAGTGAAATCTGGGGCTCCTACAATGAGCAGTTCTTC
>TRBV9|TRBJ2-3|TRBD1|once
CASSVGGQGGTDTQYF
TGTGCCAGCAGCGTTGGGGGACAGGGGGGCACAGATACGCAGTATTTT
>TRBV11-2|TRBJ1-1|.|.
CASSPQRGLATEAFF
TGTGCCAGCAGCCCCCAGCGGGGATTGGCCACTGAAGCTTTCTTT
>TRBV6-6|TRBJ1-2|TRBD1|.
CASSGRTGADYGYTF
TGTGCCAGCAGTGGCAGGACAGGGGCCGACTATGGCTACACCTTC
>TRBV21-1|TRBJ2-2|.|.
CASTLLNRETGELFF
TGTGCCAGCACCTTACTGAACAGGGAGACCGGGGAGCTGTTTTTT
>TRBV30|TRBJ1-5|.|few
CAWSVGGQPQHF
TGTGCCTGGAGTGTCGGCGGGCAGCCCCAGCATTTT
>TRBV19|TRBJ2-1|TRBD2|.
CASSGSTGTSGGSYNEQFF
TGTGCCAGTAGTGGCTCAACCGGGACTAGCGGAGGCTCCTACAATGAGCAGTTCTTC
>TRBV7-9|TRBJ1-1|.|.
CAGRSGWTEAFF
TGTGCCGGAAGATCAGGGTGGACTGAAGCTTTCTTT
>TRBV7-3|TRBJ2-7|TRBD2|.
CASSPSGRAGEQYF
TGTGCCAGCAGCCCCAGCGGGAGGGCCGGCGAGCAGTACTTC
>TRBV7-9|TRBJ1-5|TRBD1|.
CASSPGTGVLQPQHF
TGTGCCAGCAGTCCCGGGACAGGGGTGTTACAGCCCCAGCATTTT
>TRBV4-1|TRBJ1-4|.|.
CASSQQGNEKLFF
TGCGCCAGCAGCCAACAGGGAAATGAAAAACTGTTTTTT
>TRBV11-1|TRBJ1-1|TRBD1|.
CASSLGGDSSNAEAFF
TGTGCCAGCAGCTTAGGAGGGGACAGCAGCAACGCTGAAGCTTTCTTT
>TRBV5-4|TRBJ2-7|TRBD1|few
CASSPGQVTYEQYF
TGTGCCAGCAGCCCGGGACAGGTGACCTACGAGCAGTACTTC
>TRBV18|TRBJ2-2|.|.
CASSVEQVAGELFF
TGTGCCAGCTCCGTAGAACAGGTAGCCGGGGAGCTGTTTTTT
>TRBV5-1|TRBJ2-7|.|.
CASSSRQQGGEQYF
TGCGCCAGCAGCTCCCGGCAACAGGGAGGCGAGCAGTACTTC
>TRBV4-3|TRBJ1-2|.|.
CASSQEQGFRYGYTF
TGCGCCAGCAGCCAGGAACAGGGTTTTCGCTATGGCTACACCTTC
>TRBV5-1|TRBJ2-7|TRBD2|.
CASSFSTSGNYYEQYF
TGCGCCAGCAGCTTTAGTACTAGCGGAAATTACTACGAGCAGTACTTC
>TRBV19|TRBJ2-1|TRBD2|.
CASSIRSSGFHNEQFF
TGTGCCAGTAGTATCAGGTCTAGCGGGTTCCACAATGAGCAGTTCTTC
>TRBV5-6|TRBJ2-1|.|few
CASSLGLNEQFF
TGTGCCAGCAGCTTGGGGTTGAATGAGCAGTTCTTC
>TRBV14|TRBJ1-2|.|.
CASSQEAGINYGYTF
TGTGCCAGCAGCCAAGAAGCAGGGATAAACTATGGCTACACCTTC
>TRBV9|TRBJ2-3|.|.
CASSAFGTDTQYF
TGTGCCAGCAGCGCTTTCGGTACAGATACGCAGTATTTT
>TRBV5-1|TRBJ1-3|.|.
CASSPGVGNTIYF
TGCGCCAGCAGCCCAGGGGTTGGAAACACCATATATTTT
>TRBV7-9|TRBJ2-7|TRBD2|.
CASSLEASGTYEQYF
TGTGCCAGCAGCTTAGAAGCTAGCGGGACCTACGAGCAGTACTTC
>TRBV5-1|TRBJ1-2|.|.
CASSQTGANYGYTF
TGCGCCAGCAGCCAGACAGGAGCTAACTATGGCTACACCTTC
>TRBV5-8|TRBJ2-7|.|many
CASSLIRGRGHEQYF
TGTGCCAGCAGCTTGATCCGGGGGCGGGGGCACGAGCAGTACTTC
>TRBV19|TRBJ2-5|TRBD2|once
CASSMDLAGVNQETQYF
TGTGCCAGTAGTATGGATCTAGCGGGGGTGAACCAAGAGACCCAGTACTTC
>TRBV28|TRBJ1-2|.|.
CASSLDNQKGYTF
TGTGCCAGCAGTTTGGACAACCAGAAAGGCTACACCTTC
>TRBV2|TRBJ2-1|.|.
CASASGPYNEQFF
TGTGCCAGCGCCAGCGGCCCCTACAATGAGCAGTTCTTC
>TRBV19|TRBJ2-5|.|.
CASRPLDQETQYF
TGTGCCAGTAGGCCACTAGACCAAGAGACCCAGTACTTC
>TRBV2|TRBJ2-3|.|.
CASSEILSGPSTDTQYF
TGTGCCAGCAGCGAGATCCTTAGCGGACCCAGCACAGATACGCAGTATTTT
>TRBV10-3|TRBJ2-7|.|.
CAISEGIGSGSYEQYF
TGTGCCATCAGTGAGGGCATAGGCAGCGGATCCTACGAGCAGTACTTC
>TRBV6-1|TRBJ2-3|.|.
CASSDTDTDTQYF
TGTGCCAGCAGTGATACAGACACAGATACGCAGTATTTT
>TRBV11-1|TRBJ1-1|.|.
CASSLGGATEAFF
TGTGCCAGCAGCTTGGGCGGCGCCACTGAAGCTTTCTTT
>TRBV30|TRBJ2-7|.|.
CASRDKNSYEQYF
TGTGCCTCCCGGGACAAGAACTCCTACGAGCAGTACTTC
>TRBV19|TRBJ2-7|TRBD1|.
CASSMGQGFSYEQYF
TGTGCCAGTAGTATGGGACAGGGATTCTCCTACGAGCAGTACTTC
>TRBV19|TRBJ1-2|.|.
CASSMGGLDGYTF
TGTGCCAGTAGTATGGGGGGGCTCGATGGCTACACCTTC